Detailed here is one TCR beta chain. Its cognate antigen has yet to be identified. No much larger clone is present one base from it, and per-base qualities are unavailable. The data originate from a study of control samples from healthy donors and cancer patients (dated by TCRdb to 2018 to 2021). Germline trimming amounts to 5 bases on V and 7 bases on J, with 13 as the count of junction bases outside the gene matches. As encoded in the germline V gene, CDR1 is MDHEN while CDR2 is SYDVKM. The CDR3 measures 15 amino acids from cysteine to phenylalanine. Just the 45-base CDR3 DNA is kept, in frame starting at base 1. Receptor amplification or capture employed the immunoSEQ multiplex PCR assay. In its TCRdb copy, this immuneACCESS table keeps in-frame sequences only and misses some clones. Where compared with another copy, unresolved V genes explain less than half of these, and the others have no known cause. The sample contains 250,000 to 300,000 clones, about 80% of them found a single time. The ten top clones hold about an eighth of the sample.

The chain is encoded by TRBV28 joined to TRBJ2-7, and TRBD2 matches 8 of the central bases. The clonotype comes from an older woman with lung cancer. Sequencing was carried out using PBMCs. The nucleotide sequence reads TGTGCCAGCAGTACGCCGGGACTAGGGCTAGGTGAGCAGTACTTC. Its protein is CASSTPGLGLGEQYF.